The present entry profiles one T cell receptor (beta chain) with its context. Antigen: not known. The sample comes from a study of regulatory T cells in long-lasting Graves disease. CDR3 length: 14 residues. Germline values: CDR1 GTSNPN, CDR2 SVGIG (reference sequence). Trimming left V 1 base short and J 8 bases short, with 17 bases between. Sample time point: newly diagnosed GD, antithyroid drugs for less than 3 months. Construction of the TCR library relied on RNA isolated from PBMCs. Arm-PCR with iRepertoire HTBI primers amplified the CDR3 regions for these TCR beta libraries. In the authors' methods: Identification yielded 62 TRBV and 14 TRBJ segments across samples. TCRdb itself ran the multiplex PCR reads through MiXCR, one entry per CDR3 protein. It is TCRdb's table, rather than the study itself, that gives the V and J calls and clone size. The table lists 350,000 to 550,000 distinct CDR3 sequences, 14% to 15% of them singletons.

Study results and caveats: Relative to newly diagnosed Graves' patients, persistent ones had lower TCR diversity. Accuracy may have been reduced by the small sample size.

These sequences were also reported in another study, on T cells in Graves' hyperthyroidism and ophthalmopathy. This second report adds: Hyperthyroidism of Graves' type that showed no ophthalmopathy progression within 18 months was stable.

The sample here was peripheral blood mononuclear cells (PBMCs), taken at new diagnosis, from a patient treated with antithyroid drugs. The chain uses TRBV30 and TRBJ1-2, with D perhaps TRBD1 (5 bases). This clonotype was obtained from a woman younger than 45 with Graves disease. This CDR3 is CAWSGVGTPSGYTF. In DNA, the CDR3 is TGTGCCTGGAGTGGGGTCGGGACCCCCTCGGGCTACACCTTC.